This is a list of T cell receptor beta chains from one sample in a study of human T cells and chemical hapten exposure. TCRdb independently ran MiXCR on the RACE reads; one entry per CDR3 protein. The data show more than 75,000 distinct CDR3 sequences, 7% to 9% seen once. The source material was whole blood. These receptors came from a male donor in good health. Some clones in this sample may be carry-over from other donors' samples. Each CDR3 is given with its conserved first and last residue. A D gene is named only where the DNA matches it firmly. Clone size is given for some rows only: seen once, a few or many times, or a class if the clone is expanded.

>few|TRBJ1-1|.|TRBV6-1
TGTGCCAGCAGAGATCAGCGTAACACTGAAGCTTTCTTT
CASRDQRNTEAFF
>few|TRBJ2-1|.|TRBV14
TGTGCCAGCAGCCGTATGGAGGGGGATGAGCAGTTCTTC
CASSRMEGDEQFF
>.|TRBJ2-1|.|TRBV7-2
TGTGCCAGCAGCGTACAGGGTATTTCCTACAATGAGCAGTTCTTC
CASSVQGISYNEQFF
>.|TRBJ2-3|TRBD2|TRBV5-1
TGCGCCAGCAATACCTCACCCGGCCGACTAGCGGATACAGATACGCAGTATTTT
CASNTSPGRLADTDTQYF
>few|TRBJ1-5|.|TRBV27
TGTGCCAGCAGCCATGGCAATCAGCCCCAGCATTTT
CASSHGNQPQHF
>.|TRBJ2-2|.|TRBV3-1
TGTGCCAGCAGCCATGTTAGCCGGCGAGGCACCGGGGAGCTGTTTTTT
CASSHVSRRGTGELFF
>.|TRBJ2-5|.|TRBV19
TGTGCCAGTAGTAACCGGGGCGCTTTCCAAGAGACCCAGTACTTC
CASSNRGAFQETQYF
>.|TRBJ2-1|TRBD2|TRBV12-3/TRBV12-4
TGTGCCAGCAGGACTAGCGGGAGGGCCTTGGGTGAGCAGTTCTTC
CASRTSGRALGEQFF
>few|TRBJ2-7|TRBD2|TRBV6-6
TGTGCCAGCAGTCAATTAGCGGGGGCCTCCTACGAGCAGTACTTC
CASSQLAGASYEQYF
>.|TRBJ2-3|.|TRBV7-8
TGTGCCAGCAGCCTCCGGGACAGCACAGATACGCAGTATTTT
CASSLRDSTDTQYF
>.|TRBJ2-3|TRBD2|TRBV7-9
TGTGCCAGCAGCTCCTCGCTAGCGGGAGGCACAGATACGCAGTATTTT
CASSSSLAGGTDTQYF
>few|TRBJ1-2|.|TRBV21-1
TGTGCCAGCAGCCCTCTATTTGGAGTCGCCTGCCTAAACTATGGCTACACCTTC
CASSPLFGVACLNYGYTF
>.|TRBJ1-2|.|TRBV12-3/TRBV12-4
TGTGCCAGCAGTTTAGACGGGAGGGTCTATGGCTACACCTTC
CASSLDGRVYGYTF
>.|TRBJ2-7|TRBD2|TRBV6-2/TRBV6-3
TGTGCCAGCGGGGGACTAGCCGGACACGAGCAGTACTTC
CASGGLAGHEQYF
>few|TRBJ1-5|.|TRBV7-2
TGTGCCAGCAGCCTGACAGATAATAGCAATCAGCCCCAGCATTTT
CASSLTDNSNQPQHF
>few|TRBJ1-1|.|TRBV12-3/TRBV12-4
TGTGCCAGCAGTTTTCTAGGACAGAACACTGAAGCTTTCTTT
CASSFLGQNTEAFF
>.|TRBJ1-1|.|TRBV6-2/TRBV6-3
TGTGCCAGCAGATCCCGCATTATGAACACTGAAGCTTTCTTT
CASRSRIMNTEAFF
>many|TRBJ1-5|TRBD1|TRBV7-9
TGTGCCAGCAGCCTCCGACAGGGTCAGCCCCAGCATTTT
CASSLRQGQPQHF
>few|TRBJ2-7|TRBD2|TRBV18
TGTGCCAGCTCCCCTCGAGCCCTAAGCGGGATGATTGAGCAGTACTTC
CASSPRALSGMIEQYF
>.|TRBJ2-2|.|TRBV7-2
TGTGCCAGCAGCTTAGGGAGGGGGAGACAGGTGAACACCGGGGAGCTGTTTTTT
CASSLGRGRQVNTGELFF
>many|TRBJ2-5|.|TRBV12-3/TRBV12-4
TGTGCCAGCAGTCGGCAAGAGACCCAGTACTTC
CASSRQETQYF
>many|TRBJ2-1|TRBD2|TRBV14
TGTGCCAGCAGCCAAGATTGGCCGGGACTAGCGGCCAATGAGCAGTTCTTC
CASSQDWPGLAANEQFF
>few|TRBJ1-5|.|TRBV2
TGTGCCAGCAGTGAATCTTTAGGTCGGTTTCAGATCGCTTATAGCAATCAGCCCCAGCATTTT
CASSESLGRFQIAYSNQPQHF
>.|TRBJ2-7|.|TRBV6-5
TGTGCCAGCAGTATGGGCGTTACGGGGGAGCAGTACTTC
CASSMGVTGEQYF
>.|TRBJ1-5|.|TRBV14
TGTGCCAGCAGCCCTCGAGGGGAGGTAGATCAGCCCCAGCATTTT
CASSPRGEVDQPQHF
>many|TRBJ1-1|.|TRBV5-5
TGTGCCAGCAGCTTGGGAGTCTCTGAAGCTTTCTTT
CASSLGVSEAFF
>.|TRBJ1-1|.|TRBV7-9
TGTGCCAGCAGCTTCACAGGGAGCGGTACTGAAGCTTTCTTT
CASSFTGSGTEAFF
>few|TRBJ2-1|.|TRBV6-2/TRBV6-3
TGTGCCAGCAGCCCTAGGAGGAATGAGCAGTTCTTC
CASSPRRNEQFF
>many|TRBJ1-1|.|TRBV12-3/TRBV12-4
TGTGCCAGCAGTCAGAACACTGAAGCTTTCTTT
CASSQNTEAFF
>few|TRBJ2-7|.|TRBV5-4
TGTGCCAGCAGCTTGGATTCTGGAGGATATTACGAGCAGTACTTC
CASSLDSGGYYEQYF
>.|TRBJ1-5|.|TRBV7-9
TGTGCCAGCAGCTTAGGAGTAGGGTTTGATCAGCCCCAGCATTTT
CASSLGVGFDQPQHF
>few|TRBJ2-1|.|TRBV29-1
TGCAGCGTTGAAGAGGGGGCTGTACAGGACAATGAGCAGTTCTTC
CSVEEGAVQDNEQFF
>few|TRBJ1-3|TRBD1|TRBV20-1
TGCAGTGCTAGAGACCGCGTGACAGGGTATAAAGCTGGAAACACCATATATTTT
CSARDRVTGYKAGNTIYF
>few|TRBJ1-5|TRBD1|TRBV7-9
TGTGCCAGCAGCTTAGGAGGGACAGGGGATCAGCCCCAGCATTTT
CASSLGGTGDQPQHF
>few|TRBJ1-2|.|TRBV27
TGTGCCAGCAGTTTAGCGGGGGCCCCCAACTATGGCTACACCTTC
CASSLAGAPNYGYTF
>.|TRBJ2-1|TRBD2|TRBV7-8
TGTGCCAGCAGCTTAGAATCGGGACTAGCGGGGGGGCAGAACAATGAGCAGTTCTTC
CASSLESGLAGGQNNEQFF
>.|TRBJ2-5|.|TRBV6-5
TGTGCCAGCAGTTATGGTGGAAGAGAGACCCAGTACTTC
CASSYGGRETQYF
>.|TRBJ2-3|.|TRBV7-8
TGTGCCAGCAGCTTATATGGGGGGGGGCTCACAGATACGCAGTATTTT
CASSLYGGGLTDTQYF
>few|TRBJ1-2|.|TRBV12-3/TRBV12-4
TGTGCCAGCAGTTTACTGTCAGGGCGATCTGGCTACACCTTC
CASSLLSGRSGYTF
>.|TRBJ2-3|TRBD2|TRBV10-3
TGTGCCATCAGGAGCGGGGCTAGCACAGATACGCAGTATTTT
CAIRSGASTDTQYF
>.|TRBJ1-6|.|TRBV12-3/TRBV12-4
TGTGCCAGCAGTTTAGTTGGGGGGCAGTCACCCCTCCACTTT
CASSLVGGQSPLHF
>few|TRBJ1-4|.|TRBV29-1
TGCAGCGTTGGAGGAGTTTCGGAAAAACTGTTTTTT
CSVGGVSEKLFF
>.|TRBJ2-5|.|TRBV3-1
TGTGCCAGCAGCCAAGTAGGGAAAGAGACCCAGTACTTC
CASSQVGKETQYF
>few|TRBJ1-1|.|TRBV12-3/TRBV12-4
TGTGCCAGCAGTTGGGGGTTCCTTGGGGCGAACACTGAAGCTTTCTTT
CASSWGFLGANTEAFF